The next 18 T cell receptor beta chains were all read from a single sample in a study of T cell repertoires in cytomegalovirus infection. TCRdb re-called the reads with MiXCR, one entry per CDR3 protein. The sample yields about 770,000 distinct CDR3 sequences, 25% to 30% seen once. These receptors have no identified antigens. The material was cultured CD8+ T cells from PBMCs, obtained from culture after CMV antigen stimulation. The receptors here all came from a human donor in good health (CMV status not recorded). Some clones in this sample may be carry-over from other donors' samples.

This chain uses TRBV4-1 with TRBJ2-2, with 7 bases fitting TRBD2. The J segment lost 3 bases and the V segment lost 1 base, leaving 5 bases of the junction unmatched. CDR1 is MGHRA, CDR2 YSYEKL, per germline. There are 16 residues in the CDR3. Here the CDR3 reads CASSQAAGSDTGELFF. The CDR3 bases are TGCGCCAGCAGCCAAGCAGCGGGGAGCGACACCGGGGAGCTGTTTTTT.

The chain has TRBV19 and TRBJ1-5, with D perhaps TRBD1 (5 bases). V was pared by 7 bases and J by 2 bases, with 15 bases between. The germline V gene has CDR1 LNHDA and CDR2 SQIVND (reference sequence). This CDR3 spans 15 amino acids. The CDR3, as DNA: TGTGCCAGTACTCGAGGGACCGGGGGCAATCAGCCCCAGCATTTT. Protein: CASTRGTGGNQPQHF.

V usage is TRBV10-3 and J usage is TRBJ2-5; 10 nucleotides align to TRBD1. V shed 6 bases, J shed 7 bases, and the junction held 8 bases outside the gene matches. This CDR3 contains 14 residues. CDR1 is ENHRY, CDR2 SYGVKD, per germline. The CDR3 bases are TGTGCCATCAGGGAGGACAGGGGGGGACGGACCCAGTACTTC. This sequence encodes CAIREDRGGRTQYF.

The rearrangement joins TRBV19 to TRBJ2-7; D is possibly TRBD1 (6 bases). This CDR3 has 14 amino acids. Looked up from germline, CDR1 is LNHDA and CDR2 is SQIVND (reference sequence). Trimming left V 3 bases short and J 3 bases short, with 12 bases between. For the CDR3, the DNA is TGTGCCAGTAGTATTAGACAGGACCGCTACGAGCAGTACTTC. It yields the protein CASSIRQDRYEQYF.

This clonotype was picked up a small number of times. This chain connects TRBV27 to TRBJ1-6, with a weak D call TRBD1 (5 bases). CDR3 length: 14 residues. V dropped 3 bases and J dropped 9 bases, with 12 bases sitting between them. Germline V gives CDR1 MNHEY, CDR2 SMNVEV (reference sequence). This chain's CDR3 is CASSFGTPVSPLHF. The CDR3, as DNA: TGTGCCAGCAGTTTTGGGACCCCCGTTTCACCCCTCCACTTT.

The CDR3 DNA is TGTGCCAGCAGCGTTAGGCCTAGCGGGGGAAGGACAGATACGCAGTATTTT. Its translation is CASSVRPSGGRTDTQYF. This sequence joins TRBV9 and TRBJ2-3; 10 bases line up with TRBD2. Germline-derived CDR1 and CDR2 are SGDLS and YYNGEE. The CDR3 covers 17 residues. Unmatched junction bases numbered 9, after V lost 2 bases and J lost 3 bases.

The sample holds a few counts of this clonotype. CDR3 nucleotides: TGTGCCAGCAGCTTTGGGAGGACAGGGATGTACGAGCAGTACTTC. Translated, it gives CASSFGRTGMYEQYF. V gene TRBV11-3 combines with J gene TRBJ2-7, with 8 bases identical to TRBD1. V gave up 3 bases and J gave up 4 bases; unmatched junction bases: 8. The CDR3 consists of 15 residues. Germline V gives CDR1 SGHNT, CDR2 YENEEA.

This clonotype was counted only a few times. The chain's CDR3 is CASSERTGYEQFF. The CDR3 nucleotides read TGTGCCAGCAGTGAAAGGACAGGGTATGAGCAGTTCTTC. The chain has TRBV6-4 and TRBJ2-1, with 8 nucleotides matching TRBD1. The CDR3 is 13 amino acids. Germline assignment: CDR1 MRHNA and CDR2 SNTAGT. J was trimmed by 8 bases and V by 3 bases; bases with no gene match: 3.

The sample holds many counts of this clonotype. J is TRBJ1-1 and V is TRBV7-6, with a possible D match to TRBD1 (6 bases). The CDR3 sequence is 14 residues long. Germline-derived CDR1 and CDR2 are SGHVS and FNYEAQ. V dropped 6 bases and J dropped 1 base, with 12 bases sitting between them. In DNA form, the CDR3 reads TGTGCCAGCAGTCCAAGGACAGCGAACACTGAAGCTTTCTTT. Translating gives CASSPRTANTEAFF. The full variable domain, with the rest looked up from reference TRBV7-6 and TRBJ1-1, is GAGVSQSPRYKVTKRGQDVALRCDPISGHVSLYWYRQALGQGPEFLTYFNYEAQQDKSGLPNDRFSAERPEGSISTLTIQRTEQRDSAMYRCASSPRTANTEAFFGQGTRLTVV.

The rearrangement uses TRBV28 and TRBJ1-5, with a weak D call TRBD1 (5 bases). Germline V gives CDR1 MDHEN, CDR2 SYDVKM. V gave up 6 bases and J gave up 4 bases, with 13 bases separating them. The CDR3 is made up of 14 amino acids. The CDR3 nucleotides read TGTGCCAGCAGCAACGTAGGGGTAAATCAGCCCCAGCATTTT. It translates to CASSNVGVNQPQHF.

V is TRBV5-6 and J is TRBJ2-3, with unresolved D. Germline CDR1 is SGHDT and CDR2 is YYEEEE. The CDR3 has 15 amino acids. V lost 1 base to trimming and J lost 3 bases, with 12 bases between them. The CDR3 nucleotides read TGTGCCAGCAGCTTGAGGGCAGAATATACAGATACGCAGTATTTT. Translation: CASSLRAEYTDTQYF.

This clonotype was picked up one time. The chain joins TRBV12-5 to TRBJ1-1, with D unresolved. The CDR3 is made up of 11 amino acids. The ends were cut back, 4 bases at V and 4 bases at J, with 4 bases in the middle. Germline CDR1 is LGHNT and CDR2 is FRNRAP. CDR3 sequence reads: CASGWPTEAFF. CDR3 in DNA: TGTGCTAGTGGTTGGCCCACTGAAGCTTTCTTT.

This chain joins TRBV7-9 and TRBJ2-1; D gene uncertain. Germline CDR1 reads SEHNR; CDR2 reads FQNEAQ (reference sequence). The CDR3 has 14 residues. Deletions cut 1 base from V and 5 bases from J, with 9 bases between. The CDR3 loop is CASSLVVIHNEQFF. The CDR3 DNA reads as TGTGCCAGCAGCTTAGTCGTGATCCACAATGAGCAGTTCTTC.

This clonotype was seen more than once but under ten times. The J gene is TRBJ2-5, the V gene TRBV5-5; D assignment may be TRBD1 or TRBD2 (6 bases each). The CDR3 loop spans 13 amino acids. Trimming took off 3 bases at V and 5 bases at J, with 11 bases between the two ends. The germline V gene encodes CDR1 SGHKS and CDR2 YYEKEE (reference sequence). The CDR3 nucleotides are TGTGCCAGCAGCTCCTCGGGGGCCGAGACCCAGTACTTC. Amino acid sequence: CASSSSGAETQYF.

The chain couples TRBV9 to TRBJ1-1; TRBD1 is a possible D gene (6 bases). The CDR3 loop spans 14 amino acids. Germline V gene data show CDR1 as SGDLS and CDR2 as YYNGEE. V was cut by 3 bases and J by 5 bases, with 14 bases left in between. The CDR3 is CASSEMGGGTEAFF. For the CDR3, the DNA is TGTGCCAGCAGCGAGATGGGGGGCGGGACTGAAGCTTTCTTT.

The chain is built from TRBV7-9 and TRBJ1-4, with TRBD1 as a possible D gene (6 bases). CDR1 is SEHNR, CDR2 FQNEAQ, per germline (reference sequence). The V end lost 7 bases, the J end lost 3 bases, and 15 bases lay between the germline ends. This CDR3 region has 15 residues. The CDR3, as DNA: TGTGCCAGCACCGGGGGGCAGGGCGCTAATGAAAAACTGTTTTTT. This encodes CASTGGQGANEKLFF.

This clonotype occurred a few times. The gene calls are TRBV29-1 and TRBJ2-7; 11 bases are a match to TRBD2. The V gene's germline CDR1 is SQVTM and CDR2 ANQGSEA. This CDR3 has 14 residues. The J segment lost 2 bases and the V segment lost 3 bases, leaving 3 bases of the junction unmatched. CDR3 protein: CSVDLAGGTYEQYF. Written as DNA, the CDR3 is TGCAGCGTTGACCTAGCGGGGGGAACCTACGAGCAGTACTTC.

The chain links TRBV7-4 to TRBJ2-5, with TRBD2 identical over 11 bases. From germline, CDR1 is SGHVT and CDR2 SQSDAQ. V lost 6 bases, J lost 5 bases, and 8 bases stayed unmatched. This CDR3 comprises 15 residues. The chain's CDR3 is CASSSTSGARETQYF. The CDR3 DNA reads TGTGCCAGCAGTTCGACTAGCGGGGCCCGGGAGACCCAGTACTTC.